Reported below is one TCR beta chain. As originally analysed: Reference gene primers were amplified, and this amplification served to estimate nucleated cell counts. TCRdb keeps only in-frame clones here, not all; method: immunoSEQ multiplex PCR. V and J calls plus clone size are reproduced from that table; the DNA served to infer D and trimming. The sample records 250,000 or so clones, roughly 88% being singletons. Participants spanned ages 18 to 89 years and resided in about two dozen US areas. Each participant's cohort was designated according to participant-reported clinical history. CDR1 and CDR2 from the germline V gene are SGHVS and FQNEAQ. The CDR3 sequence is 13 residues long. The V gene lost 3 bases and the J gene lost 5 bases, with 7 bases spanning the gap. The sample is drawn from a study of blood T cell repertoires in COVID-19. Study in general: PBMCs, B-cell-depleted T cells, or T cells provided the cDNA or gDNA that made up the material.

Sequenced input: PBMCs or T cells enriched from blood (not recorded which). The receptor comes from a woman in her fifties or sixties who had recovered from COVID-19. The chain is built from TRBV7-8 and TRBJ1-4; possible D gene TRBD1, 5 bases. DNA for the CDR3: TGTGCCAGCAGCTTTGGGGGGAATGAAAAACTGTTTTTT. This translates into CASSFGGNEKLFF.